The sample holds one count of the clone carrying this TCR beta chain. Its antigen is not identified. The record originates from a study of cytomegalovirus exposure and HLA in healthy donors. Both 60 Vbeta primers and 13 Jbeta primers went into the PCR. Sequencing was performed with immunoSEQ multiplex PCR; in TCRdb, only in-frame clones are kept and a portion is missing. Of 97,000 or so clones in the sample, approximately 70% were seen once. Study-level results: Roughly even sequencing depth across donors was the assumption behind the presence/absence analyses. Cytomegalovirus-associated status was assigned to around 160 TCR beta chains. Data from an earlier analysis indicated that most TCR beta V segments were productive either about 87% or about 30% of the time.

Germline V lookup: CDR1 SEHNR, CDR2 FQNEAQ (reference sequence). The CDR3 consists of 15 residues. J gave up 1 base and V 2 bases, and 4 bases lay outside the gene matches. The V gene is TRBV7-9, the J gene TRBJ1-2; 7 nucleotides line up with TRBD1. This clonotype originated in a man aged 45-65 years in good health and CMV-seronegative. The specimen sequenced was PBMCs. The CDR3 sequence is CASSLWDSNNYGYTF. The CDR3 DNA sequence: TGTGCCAGCAGCTTATGGGACAGCAATAACTATGGCTACACCTTC.